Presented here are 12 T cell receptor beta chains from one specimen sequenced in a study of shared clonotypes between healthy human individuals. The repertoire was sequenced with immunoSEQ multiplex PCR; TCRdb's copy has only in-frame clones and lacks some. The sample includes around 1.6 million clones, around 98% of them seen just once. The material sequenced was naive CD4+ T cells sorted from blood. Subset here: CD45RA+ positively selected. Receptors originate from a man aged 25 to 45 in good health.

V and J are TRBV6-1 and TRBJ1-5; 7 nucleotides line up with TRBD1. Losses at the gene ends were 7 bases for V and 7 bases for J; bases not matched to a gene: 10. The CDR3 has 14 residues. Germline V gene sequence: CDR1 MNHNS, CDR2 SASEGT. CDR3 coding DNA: TGTGCCAGCACTGGTAGGGGGCGAGGGCAGCCCCAGCATTTT. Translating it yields CASTGRGRGQPQHF.

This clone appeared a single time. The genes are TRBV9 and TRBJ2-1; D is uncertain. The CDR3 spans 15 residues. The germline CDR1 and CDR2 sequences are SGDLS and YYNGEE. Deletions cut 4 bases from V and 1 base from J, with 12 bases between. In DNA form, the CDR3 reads TGTGCCAGCAGCCCAACCGGGCTGTCCTACAATGAGCAGTTCTTC. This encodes CASSPTGLSYNEQFF.

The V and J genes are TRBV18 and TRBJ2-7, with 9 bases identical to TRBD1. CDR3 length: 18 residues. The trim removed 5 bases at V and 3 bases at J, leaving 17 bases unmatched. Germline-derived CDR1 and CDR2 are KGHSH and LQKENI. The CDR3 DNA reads TGTGCCAGCTCAGCAAGGTGGGGACAGGGATCCCCTAACTACGAGCAGTACTTC. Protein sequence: CASSARWGQGSPNYEQYF.

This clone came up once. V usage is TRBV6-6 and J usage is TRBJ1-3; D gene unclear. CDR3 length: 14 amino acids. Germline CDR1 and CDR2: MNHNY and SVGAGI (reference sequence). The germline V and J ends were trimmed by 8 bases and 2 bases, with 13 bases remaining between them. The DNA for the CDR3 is TGTGCCAGCTCCCCCCCGGGTCCTGGAAACACCATATATTTT. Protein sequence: CASSPPGPGNTIYF.

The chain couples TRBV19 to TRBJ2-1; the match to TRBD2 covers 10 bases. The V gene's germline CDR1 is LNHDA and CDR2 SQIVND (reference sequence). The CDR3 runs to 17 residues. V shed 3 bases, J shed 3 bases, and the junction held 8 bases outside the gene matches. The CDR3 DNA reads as TGTGCCAGTAGTATTCGGATCAGGACTAGCGGCTACAATGAGCAGTTCTTC. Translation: CASSIRIRTSGYNEQFF.

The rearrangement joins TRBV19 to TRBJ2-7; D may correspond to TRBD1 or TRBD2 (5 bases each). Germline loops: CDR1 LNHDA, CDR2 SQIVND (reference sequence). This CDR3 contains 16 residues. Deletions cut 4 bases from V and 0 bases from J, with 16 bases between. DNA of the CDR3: TGTGCCAGTAGTACCGTGGCATTTGGGGGCTCCTACGAGCAGTACTTC. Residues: CASSTVAFGGSYEQYF.

CDR3 nucleotide sequence: TGTGCCATCACGGGGGGAGCCTACAATGAGCAGTTCTTC. This sequence encodes CAITGGAYNEQFF. The V call is TRBV10-3, the J call TRBJ2-1, with TRBD2 matching 7 bases. Germline values: CDR1 ENHRY, CDR2 SYGVKD. Trimming took 7 bases from V and 2 from J; bases not matched to a gene: 2. CDR3 length: 13 amino acids.

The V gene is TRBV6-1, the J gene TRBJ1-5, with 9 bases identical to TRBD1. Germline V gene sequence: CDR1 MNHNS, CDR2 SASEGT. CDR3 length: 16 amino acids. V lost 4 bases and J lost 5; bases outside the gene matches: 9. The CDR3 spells CASSGQQGAWDQPQHF. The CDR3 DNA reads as TGTGCCAGCAGTGGACAACAGGGGGCTTGGGATCAGCCCCAGCATTTT.

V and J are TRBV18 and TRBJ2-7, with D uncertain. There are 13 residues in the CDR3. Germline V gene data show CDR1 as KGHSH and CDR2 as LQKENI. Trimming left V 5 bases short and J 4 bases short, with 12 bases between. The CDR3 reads CASSSSQWYEQYF. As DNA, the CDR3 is TGTGCCAGCTCATCATCACAGTGGTACGAGCAGTACTTC. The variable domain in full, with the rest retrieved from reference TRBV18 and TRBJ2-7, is NAGVMQNPRHLVRRRGQEARLRCSPMKGHSHVYWYRQLPEEGLKFMVYLQKENIIDESGMPKERFSAEFPKEGPSILRIQQVVRGDSAAYFCASSSSQWYEQYFGPGTRLTVT.

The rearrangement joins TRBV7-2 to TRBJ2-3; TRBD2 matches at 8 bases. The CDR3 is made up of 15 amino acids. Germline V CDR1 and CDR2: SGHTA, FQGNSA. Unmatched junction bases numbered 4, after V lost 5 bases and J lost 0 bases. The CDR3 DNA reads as TGTGCCAGCAGCCGCGCTAGCGGGAGCACAGATACGCAGTATTTT. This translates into CASSRASGSTDTQYF.

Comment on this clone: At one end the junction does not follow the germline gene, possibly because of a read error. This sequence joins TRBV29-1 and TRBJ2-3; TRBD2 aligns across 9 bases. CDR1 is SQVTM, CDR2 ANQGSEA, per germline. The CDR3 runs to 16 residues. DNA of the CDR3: TGCAGCTTTGATTGGGCTAGCGGGATGTCAACAGATACGCAGTATTTT. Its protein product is CSFDWASGMSTDTQYF.

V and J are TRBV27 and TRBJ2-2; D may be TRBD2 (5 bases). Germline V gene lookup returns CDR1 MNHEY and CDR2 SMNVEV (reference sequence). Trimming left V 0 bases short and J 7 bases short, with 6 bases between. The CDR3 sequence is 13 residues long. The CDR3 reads CASSLSGVGELFF. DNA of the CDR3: TGTGCCAGCAGTTTATCGGGAGTCGGGGAGCTGTTTTTT.